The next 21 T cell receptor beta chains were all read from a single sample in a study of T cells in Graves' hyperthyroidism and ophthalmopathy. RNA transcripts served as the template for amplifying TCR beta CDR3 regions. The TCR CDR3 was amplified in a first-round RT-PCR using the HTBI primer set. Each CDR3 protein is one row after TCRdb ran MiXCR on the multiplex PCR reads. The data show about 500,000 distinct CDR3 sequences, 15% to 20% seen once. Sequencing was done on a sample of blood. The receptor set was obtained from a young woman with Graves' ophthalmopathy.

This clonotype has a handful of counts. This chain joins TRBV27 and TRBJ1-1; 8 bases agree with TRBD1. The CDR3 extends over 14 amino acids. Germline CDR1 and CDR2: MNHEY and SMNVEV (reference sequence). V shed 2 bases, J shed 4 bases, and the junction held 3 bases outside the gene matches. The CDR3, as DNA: TGTGCCAGCAGTTTAGTCACAGGGGGCACTGAAGCTTTCTTT. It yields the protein CASSLVTGGTEAFF.

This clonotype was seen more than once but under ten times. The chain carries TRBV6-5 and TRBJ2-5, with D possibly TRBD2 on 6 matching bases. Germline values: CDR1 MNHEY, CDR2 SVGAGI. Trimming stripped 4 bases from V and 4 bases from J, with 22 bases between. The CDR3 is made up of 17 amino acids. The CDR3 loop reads CASSSSLTRWRGETQYF. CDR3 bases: TGTGCCAGCAGTTCCTCCTTGACTCGATGGAGGGGAGAGACCCAGTACTTC.

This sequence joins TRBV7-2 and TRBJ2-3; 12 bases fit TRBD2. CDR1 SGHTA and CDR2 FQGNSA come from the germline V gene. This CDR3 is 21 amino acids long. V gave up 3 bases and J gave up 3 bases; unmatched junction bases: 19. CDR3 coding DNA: TGTGCCAGCAGCTTGCGATCTCATACTAGCGGGGGGCCCCCGGAGACAGATACGCAGTATTTT. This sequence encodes CASSLRSHTSGGPPETDTQYF. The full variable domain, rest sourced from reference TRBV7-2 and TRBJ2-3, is GAGVSQSPSNKVTEKGKDVELRCDPISGHTALYWYRQSLGQGLEFLIYFQGNSAPDKSGLPSDRFSAERTGGSVSTLTIQRTQQEDSAVYLCASSLRSHTSGGPPETDTQYFGPGTRLTVL.

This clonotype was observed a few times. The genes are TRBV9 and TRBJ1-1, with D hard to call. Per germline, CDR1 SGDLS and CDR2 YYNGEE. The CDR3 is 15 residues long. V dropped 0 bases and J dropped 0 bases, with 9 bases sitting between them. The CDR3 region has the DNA TGTGCCAGCAGCGTAGGGACCGTGATGAACACTGAAGCTTTCTTT. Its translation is CASSVGTVMNTEAFF.

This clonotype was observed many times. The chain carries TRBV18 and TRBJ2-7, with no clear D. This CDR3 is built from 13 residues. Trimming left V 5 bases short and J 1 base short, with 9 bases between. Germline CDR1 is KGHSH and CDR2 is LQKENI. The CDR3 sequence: CASSTPASYEQYF. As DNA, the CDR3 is TGTGCCAGCTCAACGCCAGCTTCCTACGAGCAGTACTTC.

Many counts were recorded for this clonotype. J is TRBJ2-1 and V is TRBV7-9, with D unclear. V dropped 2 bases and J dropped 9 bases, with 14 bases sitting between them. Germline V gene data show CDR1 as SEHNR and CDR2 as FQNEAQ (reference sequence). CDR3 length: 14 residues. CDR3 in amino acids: CASSLSSSAGEQFF. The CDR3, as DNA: TGTGCCAGCAGCTTATCGTCCTCTGCCGGTGAGCAGTTCTTC.

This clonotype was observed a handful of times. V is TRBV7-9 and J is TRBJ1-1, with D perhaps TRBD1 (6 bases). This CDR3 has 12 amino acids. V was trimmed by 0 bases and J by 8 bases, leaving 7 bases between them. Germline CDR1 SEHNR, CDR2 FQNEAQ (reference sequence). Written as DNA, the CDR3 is TGTGCCAGCAGCTTAGCAACAGGGGAAGCTTTCTTT. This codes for CASSLATGEAFF.

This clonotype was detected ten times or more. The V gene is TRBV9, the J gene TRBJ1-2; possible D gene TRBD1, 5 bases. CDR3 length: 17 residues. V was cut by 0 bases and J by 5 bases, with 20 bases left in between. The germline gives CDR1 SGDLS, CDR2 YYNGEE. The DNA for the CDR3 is TGTGCCAGCAGCGTAGCCTACCGTGGAGCGGGGGGATATGGCTACACCTTC. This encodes CASSVAYRGAGGYGYTF.

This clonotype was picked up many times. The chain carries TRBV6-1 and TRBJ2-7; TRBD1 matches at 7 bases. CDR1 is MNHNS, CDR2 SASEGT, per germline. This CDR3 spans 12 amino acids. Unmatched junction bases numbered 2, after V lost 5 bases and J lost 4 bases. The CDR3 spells CASSNRGYEQYF. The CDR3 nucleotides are TGTGCCAGCAGTAACAGGGGATACGAGCAGTACTTC.

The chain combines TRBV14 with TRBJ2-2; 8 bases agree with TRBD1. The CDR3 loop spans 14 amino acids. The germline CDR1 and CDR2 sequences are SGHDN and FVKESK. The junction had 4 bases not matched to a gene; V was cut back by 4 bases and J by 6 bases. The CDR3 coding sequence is TGTGCCAGCAGCCCCCAGGGGGCGCCCGGGGAGCTGTTTTTT. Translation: CASSPQGAPGELFF. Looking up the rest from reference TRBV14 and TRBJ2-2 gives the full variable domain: EAGVTQFPSHSVIEKGQTVTLRCDPISGHDNLYWYRRVMGKEIKFLLHFVKESKQDESGMPNNRFLAERTGGTYSTLKVQPAELEDSGVYFCASSPQGAPGELFFGEGSRLTVL.

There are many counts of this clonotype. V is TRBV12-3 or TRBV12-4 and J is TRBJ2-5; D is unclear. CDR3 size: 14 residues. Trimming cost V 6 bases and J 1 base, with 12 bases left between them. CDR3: CASSWTNLQETQYF. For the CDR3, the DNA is TGTGCCAGCAGCTGGACGAACCTCCAAGAGACCCAGTACTTC.

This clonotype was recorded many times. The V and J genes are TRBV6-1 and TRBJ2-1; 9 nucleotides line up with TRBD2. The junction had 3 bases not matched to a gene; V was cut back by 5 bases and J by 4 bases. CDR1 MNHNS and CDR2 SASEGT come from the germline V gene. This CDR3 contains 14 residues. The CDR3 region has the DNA TGTGCCAGCAGTTATACTAGCGGGTACAATGAGCAGTTCTTC. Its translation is CASSYTSGYNEQFF.

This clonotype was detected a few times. Here the CDR3 DNA reads TGCGCCAGCAGCCAGGACGGAGGCAAATATGGCTACACCTTC. Translating gives CASSQDGGKYGYTF. The chain couples TRBV4-1 to TRBJ1-2; no definite D call. Germline values: CDR1 MGHRA, CDR2 YSYEKL. V lost 3 bases and J 5 bases, leaving 13 bases between the germline ends. The CDR3 contains 14 residues.

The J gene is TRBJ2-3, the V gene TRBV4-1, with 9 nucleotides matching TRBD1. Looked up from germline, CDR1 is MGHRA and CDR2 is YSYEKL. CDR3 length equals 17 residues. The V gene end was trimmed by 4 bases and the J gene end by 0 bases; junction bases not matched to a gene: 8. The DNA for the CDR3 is TGCGCCAGCAGCCCGCACCCCGGGACAGGGAGCACAGATACGCAGTATTTT. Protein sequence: CASSPHPGTGSTDTQYF.

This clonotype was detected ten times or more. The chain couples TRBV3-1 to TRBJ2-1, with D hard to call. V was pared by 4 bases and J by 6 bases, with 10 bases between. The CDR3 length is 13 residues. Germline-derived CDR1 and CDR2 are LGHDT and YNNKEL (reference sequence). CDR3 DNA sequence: TGTGCCAGCAGCCGAACTTCGGGCAATGAGCAGTTCTTC. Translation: CASSRTSGNEQFF.

CDR3 residues: CPGTDLNTEAFF. CDR3 nucleotide sequence: TGTCCGGGAACAGACCTGAACACTGAAGCTTTCTTT. V and J are TRBV19 and TRBJ1-1, with D hard to call. Germline assignment: CDR1 LNHDA and CDR2 SQIVND (reference sequence). CDR3 size: 12 residues.

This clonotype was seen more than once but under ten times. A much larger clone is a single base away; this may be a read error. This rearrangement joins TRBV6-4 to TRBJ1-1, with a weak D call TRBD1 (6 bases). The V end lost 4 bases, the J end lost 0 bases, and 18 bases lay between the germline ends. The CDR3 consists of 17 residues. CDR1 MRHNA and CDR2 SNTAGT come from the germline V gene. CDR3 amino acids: CASSVLGTTDLNTEAFF. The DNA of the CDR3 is TGTGCCAGCAGTGTCCTTGGGACAACTGATCTGAACACTGAAGCTTTCTTT.

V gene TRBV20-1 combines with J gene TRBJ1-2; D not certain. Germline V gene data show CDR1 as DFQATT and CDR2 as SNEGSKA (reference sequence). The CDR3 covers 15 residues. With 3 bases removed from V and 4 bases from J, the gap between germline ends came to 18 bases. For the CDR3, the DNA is TGCAGTGCTAGTATCTCCAGGCGCACCGTCTATGGCTACACCTTC. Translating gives CSASISRRTVYGYTF.

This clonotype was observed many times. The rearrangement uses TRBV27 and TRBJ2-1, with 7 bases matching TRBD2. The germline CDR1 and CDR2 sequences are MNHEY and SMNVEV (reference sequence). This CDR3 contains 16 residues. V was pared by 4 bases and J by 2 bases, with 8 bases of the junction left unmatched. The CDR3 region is CASSYIRLAPYNEQFF. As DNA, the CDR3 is TGTGCCAGCAGTTATATACGACTAGCCCCCTACAATGAGCAGTTCTTC.

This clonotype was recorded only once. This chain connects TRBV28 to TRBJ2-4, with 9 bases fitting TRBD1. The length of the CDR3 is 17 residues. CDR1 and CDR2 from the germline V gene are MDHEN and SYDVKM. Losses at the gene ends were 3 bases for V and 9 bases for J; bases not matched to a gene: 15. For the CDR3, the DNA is TGTGCCAGCAGTTTGATTGGGTGGACAGGGGATATTCGCATTCAGTACTTC. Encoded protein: CASSLIGWTGDIRIQYF. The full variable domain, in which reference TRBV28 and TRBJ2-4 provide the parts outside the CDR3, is DVKVTQSSRYLVKRTGEKVFLECVQDMDHENMFWYRQDPGLGLRLIYFSYDVKMKEKGDIPEGYSVSREKKERFSLILESASTNQTSMYLCASSLIGWTGDIRIQYFGAGTRLSVL.

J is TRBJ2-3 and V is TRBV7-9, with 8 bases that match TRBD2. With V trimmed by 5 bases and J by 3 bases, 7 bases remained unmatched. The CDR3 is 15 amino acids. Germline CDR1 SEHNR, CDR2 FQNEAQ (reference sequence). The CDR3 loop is CASSEVAGLTDTQYF. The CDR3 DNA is TGTGCCAGCAGCGAAGTAGCGGGGTTGACAGATACGCAGTATTTT.